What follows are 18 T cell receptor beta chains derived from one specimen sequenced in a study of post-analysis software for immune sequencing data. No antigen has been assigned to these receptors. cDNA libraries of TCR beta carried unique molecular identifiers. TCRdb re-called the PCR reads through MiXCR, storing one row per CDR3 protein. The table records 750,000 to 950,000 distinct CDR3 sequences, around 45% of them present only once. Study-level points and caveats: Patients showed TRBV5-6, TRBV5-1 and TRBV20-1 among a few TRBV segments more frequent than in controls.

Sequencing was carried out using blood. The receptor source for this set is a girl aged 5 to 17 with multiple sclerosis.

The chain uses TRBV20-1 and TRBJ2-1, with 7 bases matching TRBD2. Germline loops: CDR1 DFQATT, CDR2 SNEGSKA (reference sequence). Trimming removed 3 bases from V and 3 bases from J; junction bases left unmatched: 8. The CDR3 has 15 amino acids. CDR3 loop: CSARMPGGGYNEQFF. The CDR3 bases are TGCAGTGCTAGGATGCCGGGAGGCGGCTACAATGAGCAGTTCTTC.

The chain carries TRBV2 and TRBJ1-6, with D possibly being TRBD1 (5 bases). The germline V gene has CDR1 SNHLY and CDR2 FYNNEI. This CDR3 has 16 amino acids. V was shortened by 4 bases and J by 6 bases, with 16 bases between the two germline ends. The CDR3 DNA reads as TGTGCCAGCAGTGGTGGGACCGACTGGGGTAATTCACCCCTCCACTTT. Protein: CASSGGTDWGNSPLHF.

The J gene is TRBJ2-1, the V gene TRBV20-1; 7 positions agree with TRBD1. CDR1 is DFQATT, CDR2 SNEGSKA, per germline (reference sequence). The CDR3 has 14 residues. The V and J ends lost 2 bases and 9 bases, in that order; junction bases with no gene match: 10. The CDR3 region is CSARPPRGGSEQFF. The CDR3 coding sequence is TGCAGTGCTAGACCCCCGAGAGGGGGCAGTGAGCAGTTCTTC.

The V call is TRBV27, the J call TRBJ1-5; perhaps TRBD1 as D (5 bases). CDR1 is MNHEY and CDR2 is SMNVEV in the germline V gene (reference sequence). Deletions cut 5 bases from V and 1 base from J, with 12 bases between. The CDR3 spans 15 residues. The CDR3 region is CASSPHRLSNQPQHF. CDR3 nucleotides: TGTGCCAGCAGTCCACACAGGCTGAGCAATCAGCCCCAGCATTTT.

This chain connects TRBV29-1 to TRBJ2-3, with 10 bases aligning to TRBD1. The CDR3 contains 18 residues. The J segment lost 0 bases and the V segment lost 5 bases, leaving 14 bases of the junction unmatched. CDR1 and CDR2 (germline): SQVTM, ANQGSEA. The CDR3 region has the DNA TGCAGCGTTCGCACCGGGACAGGGGCTTCCACTAGCACAGATACGCAGTATTTT. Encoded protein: CSVRTGTGASTSTDTQYF.

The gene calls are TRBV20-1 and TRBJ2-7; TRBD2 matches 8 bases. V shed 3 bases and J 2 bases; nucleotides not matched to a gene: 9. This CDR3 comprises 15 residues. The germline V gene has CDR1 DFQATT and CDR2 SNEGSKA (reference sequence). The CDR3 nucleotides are TGCAGTGCTAGTGACAGTAGCGGGGCCCCCTACGAGCAGTACTTC. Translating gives CSASDSSGAPYEQYF.

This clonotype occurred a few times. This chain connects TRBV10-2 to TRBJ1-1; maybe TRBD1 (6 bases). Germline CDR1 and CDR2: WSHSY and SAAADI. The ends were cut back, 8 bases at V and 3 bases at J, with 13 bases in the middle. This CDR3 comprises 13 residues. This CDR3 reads CASGRDTYTEAFF. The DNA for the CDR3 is TGCGCCAGCGGTCGGGACACCTACACTGAAGCTTTCTTT.

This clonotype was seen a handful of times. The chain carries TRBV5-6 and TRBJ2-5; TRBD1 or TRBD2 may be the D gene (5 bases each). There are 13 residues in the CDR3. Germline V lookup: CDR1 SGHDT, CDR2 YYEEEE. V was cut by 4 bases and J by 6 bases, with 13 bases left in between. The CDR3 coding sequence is TGTGCCAGCAGCCCTGTGACGGGGCAGACCCAGTACTTC. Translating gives CASSPVTGQTQYF.

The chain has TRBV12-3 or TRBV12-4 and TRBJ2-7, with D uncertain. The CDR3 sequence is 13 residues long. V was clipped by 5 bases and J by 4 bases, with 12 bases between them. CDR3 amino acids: CASSAIPYYEQYF. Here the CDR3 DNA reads TGTGCCAGCAGTGCCATTCCATATTACGAGCAGTACTTC.

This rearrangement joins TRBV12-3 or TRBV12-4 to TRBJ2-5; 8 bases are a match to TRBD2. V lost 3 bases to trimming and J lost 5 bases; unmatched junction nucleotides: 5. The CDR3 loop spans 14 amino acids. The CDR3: CASSFGGRMETQYF. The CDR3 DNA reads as TGTGCCAGCAGTTTCGGCGGGAGGATGGAGACCCAGTACTTC.

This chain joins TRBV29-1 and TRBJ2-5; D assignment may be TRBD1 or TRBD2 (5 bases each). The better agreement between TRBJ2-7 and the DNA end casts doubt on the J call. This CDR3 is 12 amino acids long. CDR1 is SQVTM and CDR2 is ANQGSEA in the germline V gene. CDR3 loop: CSVAEGNYEQYF. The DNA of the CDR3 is TGCAGCGTTGCTGAGGGGAACTACGAGCAGTACTTC.

The CDR3 bases are TGTGCCAGCAGCCAACCGCCCCCGGGACTTCAGTACTTC. It translates to CASSQPPPGLQYF. The chain carries TRBV3-1 and TRBJ2-5; perhaps TRBD2 as D (6 bases). Trimming cost V 2 bases and J 11 bases, with 15 bases left between them. This CDR3 spans 13 amino acids. Germline CDR1 LGHDT, CDR2 YNNKEL (reference sequence).

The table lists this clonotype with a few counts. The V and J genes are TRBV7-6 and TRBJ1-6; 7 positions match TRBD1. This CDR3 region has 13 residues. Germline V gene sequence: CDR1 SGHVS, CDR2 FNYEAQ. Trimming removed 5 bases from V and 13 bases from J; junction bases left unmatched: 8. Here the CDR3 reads CASSPRQGQPLHF. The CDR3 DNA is TGTGCCAGCAGCCCCCGACAGGGCCAGCCCCTCCACTTT.

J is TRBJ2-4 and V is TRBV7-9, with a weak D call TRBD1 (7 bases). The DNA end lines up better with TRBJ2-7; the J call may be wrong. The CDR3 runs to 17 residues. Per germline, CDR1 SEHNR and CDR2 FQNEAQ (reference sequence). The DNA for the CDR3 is TGTGCCAGCAGCACGAAAGGCGGGCGGGACAGTTTCTACGAGCAGTACTTC. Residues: CASSTKGGRDSFYEQYF.

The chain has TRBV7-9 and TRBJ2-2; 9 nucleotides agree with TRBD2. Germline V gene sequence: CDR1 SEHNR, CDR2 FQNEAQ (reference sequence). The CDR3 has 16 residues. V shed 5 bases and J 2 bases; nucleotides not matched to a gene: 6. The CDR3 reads CASSLDSGGNTGELFF. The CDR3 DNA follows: TGTGCCAGCAGCCTCGATAGCGGGGGAAACACCGGGGAGCTGTTTTTT.

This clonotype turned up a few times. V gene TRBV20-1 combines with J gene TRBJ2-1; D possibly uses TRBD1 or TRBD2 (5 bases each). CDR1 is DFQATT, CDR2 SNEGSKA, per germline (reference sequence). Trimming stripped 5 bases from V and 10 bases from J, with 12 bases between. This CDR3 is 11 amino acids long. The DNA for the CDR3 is TGCAGTGCTCAGGGCTGGGGGGAGCAGTTCTTC. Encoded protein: CSAQGWGEQFF.

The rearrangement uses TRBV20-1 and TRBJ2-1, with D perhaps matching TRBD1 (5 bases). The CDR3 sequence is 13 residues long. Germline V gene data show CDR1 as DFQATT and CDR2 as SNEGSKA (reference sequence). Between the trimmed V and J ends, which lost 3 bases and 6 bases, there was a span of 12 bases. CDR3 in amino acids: CSASRVSSNEQFF. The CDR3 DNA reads TGCAGTGCTAGCAGGGTAAGCTCCAATGAGCAGTTCTTC.

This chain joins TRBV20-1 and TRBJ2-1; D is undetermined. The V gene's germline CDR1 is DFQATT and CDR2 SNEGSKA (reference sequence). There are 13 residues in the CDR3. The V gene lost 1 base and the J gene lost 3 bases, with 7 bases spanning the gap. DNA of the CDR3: TGCAGTGCTAGAGCAACAGACTACAATGAGCAGTTCTTC. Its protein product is CSARATDYNEQFF.